The T cell receptor (beta chain) under discussion was sequenced for a study of blood T cell repertoires in COVID-19. Study at large: The origin of the acute and convalescent COVID-19 samples was the United States, Italy and Spain. In each case, the material was cDNA or gDNA derived from T cells, B-cell-depleted T cells, or PBMCs.

In the original workflow: Estimation of nucleated cell counts was performed using reference gene primer amplification. Profiling relied on immunoSEQ multiplex PCR, and the TCRdb table lists in-frame clones only, not all of them. D and trimming come from the DNA, and the V and J calls and clone size come from that table. The data show just under 20,000 clones, with approximately 85% seen just once and around 32% held by the top ten. The V gene's germline CDR1 is MGHDK and CDR2 SYGVNS. Trimming at V came to 3 bases and at J to 2 bases, leaving 12 bases not matched to a gene. The CDR3 length is 17 residues.

The specimen sequenced was peripheral blood. The V gene is TRBV25-1, the J gene TRBJ2-5, with 7 nucleotides matching TRBD2. The receptor comes from a human donor with active COVID-19. The donor label of this sample is uncertain. The CDR3 loop is CASSENFGAGRQETQYF. Written as DNA, the CDR3 is TGTGCCAGCAGTGAGAACTTTGGAGCGGGGCGACAAGAGACCCAGTACTTC.